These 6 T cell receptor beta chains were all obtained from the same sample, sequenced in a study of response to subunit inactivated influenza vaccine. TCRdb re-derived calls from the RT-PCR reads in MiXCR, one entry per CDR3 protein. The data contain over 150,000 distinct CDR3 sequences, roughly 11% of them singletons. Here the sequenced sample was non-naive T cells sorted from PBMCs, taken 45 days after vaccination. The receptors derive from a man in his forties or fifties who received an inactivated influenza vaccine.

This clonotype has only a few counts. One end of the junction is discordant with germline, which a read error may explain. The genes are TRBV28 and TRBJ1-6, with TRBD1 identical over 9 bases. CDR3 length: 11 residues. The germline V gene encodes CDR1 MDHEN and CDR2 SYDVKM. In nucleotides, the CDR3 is TGTGCCAGCAGAACCCGGGACAGGGTTAACTTT. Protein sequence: CASRTRDRVNF.

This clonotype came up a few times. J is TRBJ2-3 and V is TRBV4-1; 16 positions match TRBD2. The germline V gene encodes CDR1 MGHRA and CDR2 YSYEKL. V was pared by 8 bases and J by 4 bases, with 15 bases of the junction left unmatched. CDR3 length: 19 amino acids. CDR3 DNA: TGCGCCAGCGGACGTACCGGGACTAGCGGGGGGGCTAATCCAGATACGCAGTATTTT. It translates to CASGRTGTSGGANPDTQYF.

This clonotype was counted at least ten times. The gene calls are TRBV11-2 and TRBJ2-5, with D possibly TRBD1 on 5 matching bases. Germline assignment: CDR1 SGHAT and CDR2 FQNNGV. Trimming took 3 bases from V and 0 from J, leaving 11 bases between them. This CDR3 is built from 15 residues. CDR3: CASSLLRGYQETQYF. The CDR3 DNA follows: TGTGCCAGCAGCTTGTTAAGGGGCTACCAAGAGACCCAGTACTTC.

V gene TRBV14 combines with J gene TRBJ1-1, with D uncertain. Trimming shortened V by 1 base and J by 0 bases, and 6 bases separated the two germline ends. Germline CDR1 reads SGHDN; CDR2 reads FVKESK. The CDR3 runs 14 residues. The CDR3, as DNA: TGTGCCAGCAGCCAAGTATCCATGAACACTGAAGCTTTCTTT. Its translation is CASSQVSMNTEAFF.

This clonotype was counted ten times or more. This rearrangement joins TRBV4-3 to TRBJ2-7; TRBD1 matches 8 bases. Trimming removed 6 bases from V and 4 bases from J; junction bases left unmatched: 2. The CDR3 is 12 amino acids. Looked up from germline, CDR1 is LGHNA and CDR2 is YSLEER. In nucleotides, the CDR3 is TGCGCCAGCAGTAACAGGGGGTACGAGCAGTACTTC. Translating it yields CASSNRGYEQYF.

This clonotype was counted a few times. This CDR3 is CASSAAGLSSYEQYF. CDR3 nucleotides: TGTGCCAGCAGTGCGGCGGGACTGAGCTCCTACGAGCAGTACTTC. V gene TRBV28 combines with J gene TRBJ2-7; a possible D gene is TRBD2 (6 bases). The V end lost 5 bases, the J end lost 0 bases, and 14 bases lay between the germline ends. The length of the CDR3 is 15 residues. Germline V gene sequence: CDR1 MDHEN, CDR2 SYDVKM.